This T cell receptor beta chain derives from a study of spatial heterogeneity in lung cancer. Overall study: In the raw reads, each unique TCR and UMI combination was present more than ten times on average.

Each CDR3 protein is one row after TCRdb ran MiXCR on the 5' RACE reads. The sample has 5,000 to 6,500 distinct CDR3 sequences, about 3.9% seen once; the top ten hold around 12%. Ten or more counts support this clonotype. CDR3 size: 13 residues. From germline, CDR1 is SGHDN and CDR2 FVKESK. Deletions cut 1 base from V and 5 bases from J, with 8 bases between. The time point is: sample taken at primary tumor resection. Sequences were derived from normal lung tissue next to the tumor, sampled at surgery. The rearrangement links TRBV14 to TRBJ1-2, with D hard to call. The clonotype was recovered from a male donor with early-stage non-small cell lung cancer. Written as DNA, the CDR3 is TGTGCCAGCAGCCAAGGGCAGGCGTATGGCTACACCTTC. Protein product: CASSQGQAYGYTF. The full variable domain, in which reference TRBV14 and TRBJ1-2 provide the parts outside the CDR3, is EAGVTQFPSHSVIEKGQTVTLRCDPISGHDNLYWYRRVMGKEIKFLLHFVKESKQDESGMPNNRFLAERTGGTYSTLKVQPAELEDSGVYFCASSQGQAYGYTFGSGTRLTVV.